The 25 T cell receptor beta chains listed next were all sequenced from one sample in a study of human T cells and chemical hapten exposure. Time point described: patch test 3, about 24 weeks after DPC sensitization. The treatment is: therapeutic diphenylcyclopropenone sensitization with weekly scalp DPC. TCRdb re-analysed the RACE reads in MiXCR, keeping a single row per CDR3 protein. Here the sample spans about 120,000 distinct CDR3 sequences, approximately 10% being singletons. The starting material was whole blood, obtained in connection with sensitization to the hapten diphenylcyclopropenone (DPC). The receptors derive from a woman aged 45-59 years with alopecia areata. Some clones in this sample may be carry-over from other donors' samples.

The CDR3: CASSLRRGGGADTQYF. The CDR3 DNA reads as TGTGCCAGCAGTTTACGCCGTGGCGGGGGGGCAGATACGCAGTATTTT. The V gene is TRBV25-1, the J gene TRBJ2-3, with TRBD2 matching over 9 bases. CDR1 MGHDK and CDR2 SYGVNS come from the germline V gene. V lost 5 bases, J lost 4 bases, and 10 bases stayed unmatched. The length of the CDR3 is 16 residues.

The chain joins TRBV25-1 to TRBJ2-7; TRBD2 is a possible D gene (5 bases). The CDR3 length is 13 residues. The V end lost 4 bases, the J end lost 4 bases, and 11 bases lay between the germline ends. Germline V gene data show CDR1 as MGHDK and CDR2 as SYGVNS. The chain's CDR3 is CASSAAEDYEQYF. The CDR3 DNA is TGTGCCAGCAGTGCCGCGGAGGATTACGAGCAGTACTTC.

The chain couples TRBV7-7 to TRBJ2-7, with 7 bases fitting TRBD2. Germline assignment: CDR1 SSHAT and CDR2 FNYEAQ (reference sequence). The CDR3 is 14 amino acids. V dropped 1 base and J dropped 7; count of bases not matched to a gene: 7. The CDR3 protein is CASSLERDSGEQYF. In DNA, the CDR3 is TGTGCCAGCAGCTTAGAGCGGGACTCTGGGGAGCAGTACTTC.

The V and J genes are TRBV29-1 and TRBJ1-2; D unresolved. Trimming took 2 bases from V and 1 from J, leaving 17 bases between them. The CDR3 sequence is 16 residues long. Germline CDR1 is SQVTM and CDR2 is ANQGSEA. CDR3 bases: TGCAGCGTTGAAAGGCAGCCCCGGATATTTAACTATGGCTACACCTTC. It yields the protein CSVERQPRIFNYGYTF.

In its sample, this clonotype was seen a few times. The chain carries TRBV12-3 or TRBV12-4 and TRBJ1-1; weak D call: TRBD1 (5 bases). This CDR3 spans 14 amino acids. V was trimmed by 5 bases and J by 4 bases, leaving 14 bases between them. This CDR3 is CASSPQGFVTEAFF. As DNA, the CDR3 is TGTGCCAGCAGTCCGCAGGGTTTTGTCACTGAAGCTTTCTTT.

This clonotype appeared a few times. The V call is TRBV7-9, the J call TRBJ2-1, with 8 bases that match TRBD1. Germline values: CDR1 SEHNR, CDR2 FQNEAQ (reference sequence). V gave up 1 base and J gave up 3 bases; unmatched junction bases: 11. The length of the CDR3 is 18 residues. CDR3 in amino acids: CASSLESSGTGRYNEQFF. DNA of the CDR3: TGTGCCAGCAGCTTAGAGTCTTCCGGGACAGGTCGCTACAATGAGCAGTTCTTC.

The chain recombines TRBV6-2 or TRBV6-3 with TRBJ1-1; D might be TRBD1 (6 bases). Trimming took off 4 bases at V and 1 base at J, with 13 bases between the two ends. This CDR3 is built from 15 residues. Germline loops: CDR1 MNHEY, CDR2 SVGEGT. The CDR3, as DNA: TGTGCCAGCAGTTCCACAGGGCTGGGGAACACTGAAGCTTTCTTT. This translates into CASSSTGLGNTEAFF.

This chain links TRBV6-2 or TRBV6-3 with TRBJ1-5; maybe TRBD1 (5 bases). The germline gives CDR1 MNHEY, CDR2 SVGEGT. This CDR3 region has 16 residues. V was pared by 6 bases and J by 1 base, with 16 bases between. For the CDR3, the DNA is TGTGCCAGCAGACCGGGGCGAGAAAGGAGCAATCAGCCCCAGCATTTT. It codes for CASRPGRERSNQPQHF.

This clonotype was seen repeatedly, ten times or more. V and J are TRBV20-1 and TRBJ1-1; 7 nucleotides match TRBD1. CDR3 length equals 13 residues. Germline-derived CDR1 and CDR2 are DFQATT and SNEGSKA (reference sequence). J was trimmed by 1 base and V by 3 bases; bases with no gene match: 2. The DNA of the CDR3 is TGCAGTGCTAGTACAGGGGCGAACACTGAAGCTTTCTTT. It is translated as CSASTGANTEAFF.

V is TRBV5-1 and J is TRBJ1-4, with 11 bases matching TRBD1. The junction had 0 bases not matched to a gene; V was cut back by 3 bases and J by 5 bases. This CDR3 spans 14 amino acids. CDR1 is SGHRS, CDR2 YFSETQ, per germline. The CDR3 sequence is CASSWTGGNEKLFF. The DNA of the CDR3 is TGCGCCAGCAGCTGGACAGGGGGCAATGAAAAACTGTTTTTT.

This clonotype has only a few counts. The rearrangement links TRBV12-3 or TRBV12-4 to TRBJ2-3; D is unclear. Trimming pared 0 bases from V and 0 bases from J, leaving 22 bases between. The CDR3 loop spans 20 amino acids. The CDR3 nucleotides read TGTGCCAGCAGTTTAGCGCTGGCAGATTCTCCCCTCGATAGCACAGATACGCAGTATTTT. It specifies CASSLALADSPLDSTDTQYF.

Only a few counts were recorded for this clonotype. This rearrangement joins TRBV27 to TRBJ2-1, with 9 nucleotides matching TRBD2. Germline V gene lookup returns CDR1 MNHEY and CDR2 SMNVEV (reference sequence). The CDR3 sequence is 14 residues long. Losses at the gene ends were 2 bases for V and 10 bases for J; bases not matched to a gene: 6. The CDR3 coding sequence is TGTGCCAGCAGTTTAGCGGGGGGGGGTGGAGAGCAGTTCTTC. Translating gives CASSLAGGGGEQFF.

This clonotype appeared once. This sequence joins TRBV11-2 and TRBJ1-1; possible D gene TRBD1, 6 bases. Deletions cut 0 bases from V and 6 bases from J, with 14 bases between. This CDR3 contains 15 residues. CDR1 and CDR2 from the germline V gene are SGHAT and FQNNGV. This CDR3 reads CASSLDPGGVAEAFF. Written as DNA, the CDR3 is TGTGCCAGCAGCTTAGATCCCGGGGGCGTCGCTGAAGCTTTCTTT.

CDR3 in amino acids: CASSLPSGTGSSYEQYF. The CDR3 bases are TGTGCCAGCAGTTTACCCTCCGGGACAGGGAGCTCCTACGAGCAGTACTTC. The chain is built from TRBV28 and TRBJ2-7, with 9 nucleotides matching TRBD1. J was trimmed by 0 bases and V by 2 bases; bases with no gene match: 8. Germline V gene data show CDR1 as MDHEN and CDR2 as SYDVKM. The CDR3 runs to 17 residues.

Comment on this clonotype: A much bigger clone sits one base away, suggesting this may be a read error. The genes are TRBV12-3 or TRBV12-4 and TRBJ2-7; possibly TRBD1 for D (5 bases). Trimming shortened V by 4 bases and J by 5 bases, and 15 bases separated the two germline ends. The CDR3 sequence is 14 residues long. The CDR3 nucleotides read TGTGCCAGCAGTTCATGGACAAGCTACGACGAGCAGTACTTC. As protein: CASSSWTSYDEQYF.

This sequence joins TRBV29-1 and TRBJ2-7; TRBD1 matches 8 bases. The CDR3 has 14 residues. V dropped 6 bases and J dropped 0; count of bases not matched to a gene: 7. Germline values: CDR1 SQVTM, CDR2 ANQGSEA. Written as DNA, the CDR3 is TGCAGCGTGGCCGGAACAGGGGGCTCCTACGAGCAGTACTTC. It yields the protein CSVAGTGGSYEQYF.

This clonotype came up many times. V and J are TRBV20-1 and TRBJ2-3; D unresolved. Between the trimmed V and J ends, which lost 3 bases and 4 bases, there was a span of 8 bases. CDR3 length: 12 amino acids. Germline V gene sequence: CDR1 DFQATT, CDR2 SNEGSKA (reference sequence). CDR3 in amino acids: CSASDGPDTQYF. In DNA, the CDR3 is TGCAGTGCTAGTGACGGACCAGATACGCAGTATTTT.

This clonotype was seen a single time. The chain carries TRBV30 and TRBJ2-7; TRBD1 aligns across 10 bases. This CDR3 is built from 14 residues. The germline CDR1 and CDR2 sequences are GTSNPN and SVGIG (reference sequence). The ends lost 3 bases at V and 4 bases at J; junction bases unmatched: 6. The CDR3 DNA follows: TGTGCCTGGAGCCCGACAGGGGGCAGGTACGAGCAGTACTTC. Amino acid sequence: CAWSPTGGRYEQYF.

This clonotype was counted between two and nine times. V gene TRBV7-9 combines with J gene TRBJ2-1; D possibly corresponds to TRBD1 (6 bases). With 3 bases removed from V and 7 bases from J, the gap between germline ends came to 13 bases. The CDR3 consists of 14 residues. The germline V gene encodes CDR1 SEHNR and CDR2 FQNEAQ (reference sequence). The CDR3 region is CASSFTNRENEQFF. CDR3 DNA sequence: TGTGCCAGCAGCTTTACCAACAGGGAGAATGAGCAGTTCTTC.

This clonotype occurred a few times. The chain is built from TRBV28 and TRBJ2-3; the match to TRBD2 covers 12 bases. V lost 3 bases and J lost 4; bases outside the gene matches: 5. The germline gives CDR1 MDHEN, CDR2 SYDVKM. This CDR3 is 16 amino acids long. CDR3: CASSLGLAGPADTQYF. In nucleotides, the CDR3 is TGTGCCAGCAGTTTGGGACTAGCGGGCCCTGCAGATACGCAGTATTTT.

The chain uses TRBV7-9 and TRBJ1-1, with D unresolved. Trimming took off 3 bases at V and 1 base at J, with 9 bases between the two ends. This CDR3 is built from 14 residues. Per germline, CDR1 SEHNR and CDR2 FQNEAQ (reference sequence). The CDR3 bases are TGTGCCAGCAGCTTCTCTCTGTCGAACACTGAAGCTTTCTTT. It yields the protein CASSFSLSNTEAFF.

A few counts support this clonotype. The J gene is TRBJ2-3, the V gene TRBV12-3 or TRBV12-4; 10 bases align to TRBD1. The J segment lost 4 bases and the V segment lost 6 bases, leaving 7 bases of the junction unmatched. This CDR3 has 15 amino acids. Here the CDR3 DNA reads TGTGCCAGCAGATCCGGGACAGGGGCCCCAGATACGCAGTATTTT. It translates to CASRSGTGAPDTQYF.

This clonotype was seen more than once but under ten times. The chain's CDR3 is CASSRLQASSGNTIYF. CDR3 nucleotide sequence: TGTGCCAGCAGCCGCCTACAGGCTTCCTCTGGAAACACCATATATTTT. The chain joins TRBV11-2 to TRBJ1-3; TRBD1 is a possible D gene (5 bases). This CDR3 region has 16 residues. From germline, CDR1 is SGHAT and CDR2 FQNNGV. Trimming took off 5 bases at V and 0 bases at J, with 14 bases between the two ends.

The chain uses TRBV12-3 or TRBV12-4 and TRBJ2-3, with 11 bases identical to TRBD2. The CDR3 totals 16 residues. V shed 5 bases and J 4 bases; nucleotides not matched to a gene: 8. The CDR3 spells CASSRGLAEKADTQYF. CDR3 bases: TGTGCCAGCAGTCGGGGACTAGCGGAAAAGGCAGATACGCAGTATTTT.

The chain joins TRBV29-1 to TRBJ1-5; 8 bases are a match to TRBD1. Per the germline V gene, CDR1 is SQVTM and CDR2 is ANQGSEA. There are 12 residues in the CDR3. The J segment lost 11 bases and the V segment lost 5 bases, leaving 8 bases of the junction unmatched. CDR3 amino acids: CSVRQGSQTQHF. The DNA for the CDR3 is TGCAGCGTTCGACAGGGGTCGCAGACCCAGCATTTT.